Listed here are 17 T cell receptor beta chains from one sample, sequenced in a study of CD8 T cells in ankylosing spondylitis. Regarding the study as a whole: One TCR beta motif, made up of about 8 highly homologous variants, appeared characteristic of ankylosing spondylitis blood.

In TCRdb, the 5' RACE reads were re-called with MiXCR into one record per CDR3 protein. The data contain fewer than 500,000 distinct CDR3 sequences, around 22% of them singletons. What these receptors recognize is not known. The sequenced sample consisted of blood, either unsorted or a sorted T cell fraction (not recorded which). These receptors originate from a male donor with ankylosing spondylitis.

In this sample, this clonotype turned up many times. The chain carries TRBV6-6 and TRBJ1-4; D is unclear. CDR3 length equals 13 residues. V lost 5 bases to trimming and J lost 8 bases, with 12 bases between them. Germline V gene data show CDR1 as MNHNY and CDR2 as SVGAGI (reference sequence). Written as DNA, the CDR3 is TGTGCCAGCAGTCCGGAACGACCGGAAAAACTGTTTTTT. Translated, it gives CASSPERPEKLFF.

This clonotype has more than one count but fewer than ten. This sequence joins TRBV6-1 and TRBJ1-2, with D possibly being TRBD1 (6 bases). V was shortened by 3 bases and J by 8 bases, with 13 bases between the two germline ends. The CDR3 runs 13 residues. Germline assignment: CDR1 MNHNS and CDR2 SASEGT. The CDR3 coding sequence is TGTGCCAGCAGTGAGAGCAGGGGAGGAGGCTACACCTTC. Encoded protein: CASSESRGGGYTF.

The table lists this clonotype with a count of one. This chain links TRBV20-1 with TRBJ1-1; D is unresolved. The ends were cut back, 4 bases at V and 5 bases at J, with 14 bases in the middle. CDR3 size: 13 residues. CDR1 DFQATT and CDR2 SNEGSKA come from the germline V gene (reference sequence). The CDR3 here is CSANSRLATEAFF. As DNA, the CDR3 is TGCAGTGCTAACTCGAGATTGGCGACTGAAGCTTTCTTT.

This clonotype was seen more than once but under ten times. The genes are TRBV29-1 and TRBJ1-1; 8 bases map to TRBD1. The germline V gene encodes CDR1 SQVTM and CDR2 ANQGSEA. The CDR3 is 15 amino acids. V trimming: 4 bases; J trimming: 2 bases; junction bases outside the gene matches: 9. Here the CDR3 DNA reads TGCAGCGTTGTGAGTCAGGGGGCGCAAAACACTGAAGCTTTCTTT. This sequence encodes CSVVSQGAQNTEAFF.

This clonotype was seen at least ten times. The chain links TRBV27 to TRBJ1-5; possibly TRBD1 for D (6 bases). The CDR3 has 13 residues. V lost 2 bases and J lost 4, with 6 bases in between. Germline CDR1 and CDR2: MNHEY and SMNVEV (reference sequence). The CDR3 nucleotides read TGTGCCAGCAGTTTAACAGGGAATCAGCCCCAGCATTTT. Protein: CASSLTGNQPQHF.

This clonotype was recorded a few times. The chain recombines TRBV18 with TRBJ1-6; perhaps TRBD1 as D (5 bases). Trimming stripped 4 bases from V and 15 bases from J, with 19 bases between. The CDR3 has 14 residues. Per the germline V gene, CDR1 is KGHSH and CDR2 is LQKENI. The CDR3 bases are TGTGCCAGCTCACTCATTGACTCGGGGGGAGTCCTCCACTTT. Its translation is CASSLIDSGGVLHF. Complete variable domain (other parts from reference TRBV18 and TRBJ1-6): NAGVMQNPRHLVRRRGQEARLRCSPMKGHSHVYWYRQLPEEGLKFMVYLQKENIIDESGMPKERFSAEFPKEGPSILRIQQVVRGDSAAYFCASSLIDSGGVLHFGNGTRLTVT.

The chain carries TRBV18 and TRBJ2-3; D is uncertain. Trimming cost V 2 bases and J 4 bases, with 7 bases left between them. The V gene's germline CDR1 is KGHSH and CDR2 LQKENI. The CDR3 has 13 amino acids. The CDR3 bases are TGTGCCAGCTCACCAGGGGTGTCAGATACGCAGTATTTT. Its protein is CASSPGVSDTQYF.

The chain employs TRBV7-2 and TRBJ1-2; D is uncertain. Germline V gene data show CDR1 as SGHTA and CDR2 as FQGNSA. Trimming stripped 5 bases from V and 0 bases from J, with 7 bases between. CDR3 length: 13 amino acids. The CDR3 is CASSPTPNYGYTF. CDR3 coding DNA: TGTGCCAGCAGCCCCACGCCTAACTATGGCTACACCTTC. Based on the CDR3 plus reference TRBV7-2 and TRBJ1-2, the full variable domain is GAGVSQSPSNKVTEKGKDVELRCDPISGHTALYWYRQSLGQGLEFLIYFQGNSAPDKSGLPSDRFSAERTGGSVSTLTIQRTQQEDSAVYLCASSPTPNYGYTFGSGTRLTVV.

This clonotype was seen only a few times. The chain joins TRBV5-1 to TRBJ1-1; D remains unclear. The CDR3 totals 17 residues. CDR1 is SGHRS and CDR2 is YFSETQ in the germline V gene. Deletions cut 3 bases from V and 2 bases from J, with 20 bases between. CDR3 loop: CASSSTSGQRINTEAFF. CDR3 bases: TGCGCCAGCAGCTCAACCTCTGGTCAGAGAATAAACACTGAAGCTTTCTTT.

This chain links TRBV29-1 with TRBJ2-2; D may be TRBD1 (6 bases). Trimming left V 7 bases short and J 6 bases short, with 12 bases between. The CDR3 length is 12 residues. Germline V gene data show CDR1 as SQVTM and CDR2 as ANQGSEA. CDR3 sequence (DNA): TGCAGCGCTGCAGGGGCGGCCGGGGAGCTGTTTTTT. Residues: CSAAGAAGELFF.

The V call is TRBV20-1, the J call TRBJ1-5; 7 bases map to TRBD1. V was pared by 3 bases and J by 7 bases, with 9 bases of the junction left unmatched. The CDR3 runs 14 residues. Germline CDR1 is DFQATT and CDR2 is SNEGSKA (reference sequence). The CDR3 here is CSARAGQFSQPQHF. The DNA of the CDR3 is TGCAGTGCTAGGGCGGGACAGTTTTCCCAGCCCCAGCATTTT.

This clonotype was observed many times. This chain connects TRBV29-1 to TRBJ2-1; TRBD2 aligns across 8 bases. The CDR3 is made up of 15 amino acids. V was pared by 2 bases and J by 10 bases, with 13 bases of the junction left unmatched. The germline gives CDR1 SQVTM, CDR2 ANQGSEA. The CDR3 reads CSVEKAGVPGGEQFF. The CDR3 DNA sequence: TGCAGCGTTGAAAAGGCGGGAGTACCGGGAGGGGAGCAGTTCTTC.

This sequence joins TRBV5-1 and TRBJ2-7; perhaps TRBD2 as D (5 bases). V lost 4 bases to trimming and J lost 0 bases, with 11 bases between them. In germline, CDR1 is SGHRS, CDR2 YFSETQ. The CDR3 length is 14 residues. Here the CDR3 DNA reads TGCGCCAGCAGCCAGACCGGGAACTCCTACGAGCAGTACTTC. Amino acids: CASSQTGNSYEQYF.

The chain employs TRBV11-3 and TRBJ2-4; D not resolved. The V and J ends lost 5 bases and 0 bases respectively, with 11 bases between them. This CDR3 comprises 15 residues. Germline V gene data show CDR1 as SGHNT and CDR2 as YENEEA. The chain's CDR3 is CASSPRTVAKNIQYF. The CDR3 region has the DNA TGTGCCAGCAGCCCCCGGACCGTAGCCAAAAACATTCAGTACTTC.

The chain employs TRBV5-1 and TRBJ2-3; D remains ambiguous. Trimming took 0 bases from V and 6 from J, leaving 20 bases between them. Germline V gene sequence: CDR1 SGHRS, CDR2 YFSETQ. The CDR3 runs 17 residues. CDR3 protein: CASSLADTPGPRDTQYF. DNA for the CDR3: TGCGCCAGCAGCTTGGCCGATACCCCGGGTCCGAGGGATACGCAGTATTTT.

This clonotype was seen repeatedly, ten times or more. The CDR3 coding sequence is TGTGCCAGCAGCGGGGGACTAGCGGGCACAGATACGCAGTATTTT. Translated: CASSGGLAGTDTQYF. The chain couples TRBV7-9 to TRBJ2-3; TRBD2 agrees at 11 bases. This CDR3 has 15 residues. The V segment lost 5 bases and the J segment 1 base; nucleotides outside the gene matches: 2. The germline CDR1 and CDR2 sequences are SEHNR and FQNEAQ (reference sequence).

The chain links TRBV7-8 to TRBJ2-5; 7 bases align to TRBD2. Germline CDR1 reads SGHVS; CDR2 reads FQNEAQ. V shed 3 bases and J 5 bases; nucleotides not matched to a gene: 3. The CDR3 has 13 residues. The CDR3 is CASSFGLDETQYF. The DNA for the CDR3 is TGTGCCAGCAGCTTTGGACTAGATGAGACCCAGTACTTC.